A single sample is the source of the 13 T cell receptor beta chains below, sequenced in a study of a mutant IDH1 vaccine in newly diagnosed glioma (dated by TCRdb to the early 2020s). Antigen specificity for these receptors is unknown. The time point label here, explained by the study, means: week 11, during vaccination. Each vaccine dose, consisting of 300 ug of a 20-mer mutant IDH1 peptide in Montanide, was administered subcutaneously with topical imiquimod. Preparation of the library involved the immunoSEQ multiplex PCR assay. This is the immuneACCESS table as TCRdb keeps it, with only in-frame sequences that have V and J called. A part of the clones is gone; compared with another copy, unresolved V genes explain less than half, and the rest is unexplained. The sample table records 34,000 or so clones; around 82% of these occur just once. Of the sample, roughly 22% falls within the top ten clones.

This sample comprised PBMCs, obtained from a glioma patient whose treatment included an IDH1 peptide vaccine. The source of these receptors is a man aged 25 to 45 with glioma.

In this sample, this clone turned up once. This CDR3 reads CASSPTGQGVASNQPQHF. The DNA for the CDR3 is TGTGCCAGCTCACCAACTGGGCAGGGTGTTGCGAGCAATCAGCCCCAGCATTTT. The chain links TRBV18 to TRBJ1-5, with D possibly matching TRBD1 (5 bases). Germline CDR1 KGHSH, CDR2 LQKENI. CDR3 size: 18 residues. The V gene lost 2 bases and the J gene lost 1 base, with 18 bases spanning the gap.

The V call is TRBV7-9, the J call TRBJ1-1; maybe TRBD1 (6 bases). The ends were cut back, 3 bases at V and 11 bases at J, with 10 bases in the middle. From germline, CDR1 is SEHNR and CDR2 FQNEAQ (reference sequence). This CDR3 has 11 residues. DNA of the CDR3: TGTGCCAGCAGCTTGGGACAAGACGCTTTCTTT. This gives the protein CASSLGQDAFF.

The rearrangement joins TRBV19 to TRBJ1-2, with D possibly matching TRBD1 (6 bases). The CDR3 is 15 amino acids. Trimming pared 5 bases from V and 5 bases from J, leaving 18 bases between. Germline V gene lookup returns CDR1 LNHDA and CDR2 SQIVND (reference sequence). The CDR3 loop is CASSFRDTRRYGYTF. The CDR3 DNA reads TGTGCCAGTAGTTTTCGGGACACAAGGCGGTATGGCTACACCTTC.

The chain couples TRBV30 to TRBJ1-1; D gene ambiguous. Trimming stripped 4 bases from V and 4 bases from J, with 13 bases between. Germline lookup yields CDR1 GTSNPN and CDR2 SVGIG (reference sequence). The CDR3 is 13 amino acids. The CDR3: CAWTQSGRTEAFF. Written as DNA, the CDR3 is TGTGCCTGGACCCAGTCCGGGCGCACTGAAGCTTTCTTT. Supplemented by reference TRBV30 and TRBJ1-1, the full variable domain reads SQTIHQWPATLVQPVGSPLSLECTVEGTSNPNLYWYRQAAGRGLQLLFYSVGIGQISSEVPQNLSASRPQDRQFILSSKKLLLSDSGFYLCAWTQSGRTEAFFGQGTRLTVV.

This sequence joins TRBV2 and TRBJ1-5, with D maybe TRBD1 (5 bases). V was shortened by 7 bases and J by 4 bases, with 14 bases between the two germline ends. Germline CDR1 reads SNHLY; CDR2 reads FYNNEI. This CDR3 has 14 amino acids. CDR3 bases: TGTGCCAGCACCGCTAGTAGGGGTAATCAGCCCCAGCATTTT. Translating gives CASTASRGNQPQHF.

V gene TRBV5-1 combines with J gene TRBJ1-1; no firm D call. CDR3 length: 13 residues. CDR1 is SGHRS and CDR2 is YFSETQ in the germline V gene. The V gene lost 0 bases and the J gene lost 5 bases, with 8 bases spanning the gap. The DNA for the CDR3 is TGCGCCAGCAGCTTGGGTGGGGTTACTGAAGCTTTCTTT. This gives the protein CASSLGGVTEAFF. Combining the CDR3 with reference TRBV5-1 and TRBJ1-1 gives the whole variable domain KAGVTQTPRYLIKTRGQQVTLSCSPISGHRSVSWYQQTPGQGLQFLFEYFSETQRNKGNFPGRFSGRQFSNSRSEMNVSTLELGDSALYLCASSLGGVTEAFFGQGTRLTVV.

Only one count was recorded for this clone. J is TRBJ2-6 and V is TRBV9; tentative D call: TRBD1 (5 bases). CDR3 length: 16 amino acids. Between the trimmed V and J ends, which lost 0 bases and 0 bases, there was a span of 7 bases. Per germline, CDR1 SGDLS and CDR2 YYNGEE. CDR3 DNA sequence: TGTGCCAGCAGCGTAGAAGGGGTCTCTGGGGCCAACGTCCTGACTTTC. This codes for CASSVEGVSGANVLTF.

J is TRBJ1-2 and V is TRBV9; D uncertain. The CDR3 is made up of 13 amino acids. CDR1 is SGDLS and CDR2 is YYNGEE in the germline V gene. The V end was cut by 3 bases, the J end by 4 bases, with 10 bases between. The CDR3 bases are TGTGCCAGCAGCGACGCGGGCCTCTATGGCTACACCTTC. It codes for CASSDAGLYGYTF.

There are a few counts of this clone. The chain couples TRBV5-4 to TRBJ1-1; D not resolved. Trimming stripped 4 bases from V and 0 bases from J, with 13 bases between. The CDR3 has 15 amino acids. Per germline, CDR1 SGHNT and CDR2 YYREEE (reference sequence). CDR3 sequence: CASSQRRIMNTEAFF. The CDR3 DNA sequence: TGTGCCAGCAGCCAACGACGGATCATGAACACTGAAGCTTTCTTT.

A few counts support this clone. This chain links TRBV10-3 with TRBJ1-1; D gene uncertain. CDR1 ENHRY and CDR2 SYGVKD come from the germline V gene. V lost 10 bases to trimming and J lost 0 bases, with 12 bases between them. This CDR3 spans 13 amino acids. The CDR3 DNA is TGTGCCACCCGGGAGGGATTGAACACTGAAGCTTTCTTT. It encodes CATREGLNTEAFF.

This clone is a singleton in its sample. The chain links TRBV30 to TRBJ2-7, with 9 nucleotides matching TRBD1. This CDR3 spans 14 amino acids. Per germline, CDR1 GTSNPN and CDR2 SVGIG (reference sequence). V was clipped by 0 bases and J by 6 bases; unmatched bases: 6. CDR3 amino acids: CAWSVRTGAGEQYF. DNA of the CDR3: TGTGCCTGGAGTGTGAGGACAGGGGCAGGCGAGCAGTACTTC.

This clone has just a few counts. The rearrangement joins TRBV5-1 to TRBJ1-1, with 9 bases aligning to TRBD1. CDR3 length equals 14 residues. V was clipped by 7 bases and J by 10 bases; unmatched bases: 14. CDR1 SGHRS and CDR2 YFSETQ come from the germline V gene. The CDR3: CASSTHPGQGVAFF. The DNA of the CDR3 is TGCGCCAGCTCTACCCACCCGGGACAGGGTGTAGCTTTCTTT. The full variable domain, its missing parts supplied by reference TRBV5-1 and TRBJ1-1, is KAGVTQTPRYLIKTRGQQVTLSCSPISGHRSVSWYQQTPGQGLQFLFEYFSETQRNKGNFPGRFSGRQFSNSRSEMNVSTLELGDSALYLCASSTHPGQGVAFFGQGTRLTVV.

This chain joins TRBV2 and TRBJ2-1, with 7 bases fitting TRBD1. Germline loops: CDR1 SNHLY, CDR2 FYNNEI. This CDR3 has 13 amino acids. With 2 bases clipped from V and 10 bases from J, the junction kept 5 bases outside the gene matches. CDR3 amino acids: CASSEFARGEQFF. The CDR3 DNA sequence: TGTGCCAGCAGTGAATTTGCCAGGGGGGAGCAGTTCTTC.